This T cell receptor beta chain was recovered during a study of control samples from healthy donors and cancer patients (TCRdb year 2020). On this clone: The specificity of this receptor is unknown.

From V the trimming removes 5 bases and from J it removes 0 bases, while the gene matches leave 3 bases of the junction unaccounted for. The CDR3, cysteine through phenylalanine, is 16 amino acids long. Kept here is only the CDR3 DNA, which spans 48 bases and is read in frame from base 1. The germline V gene (reference sequence) specifies LNHDA as CDR1 and SQIVND as CDR2. Library preparation was by the immunoSEQ multiplex PCR assay. Here the immuneACCESS table is served through TCRdb, limited to in-frame sequences with V and J called. Missing clones are a known gap in these copies; in checked studies unresolved V genes cover under half, and the rest lacks a known reason. The data table for this sample lists approximately 190,000 clones. The top ten clonotypes cover around 2% of the sample.

Material for sequencing was blood. The sequence derives from a woman between 25 and 40 years old in good health. Here the chain combines TRBV19 and TRBJ2-2; 10 central nucleotides agree with TRBD1. The DNA is TGTGCCAGTAGTCCGGGACAGGGGACGAACACCGGGGAGCTGTTTTTT. It translates to CASSPGQGTNTGELFF.